This T cell receptor beta chain was identified during a study of human CD4 T cells and Enterobacteriaceae. Whole-study findings and limits: In the top 5%: 11 of 19 and about three fifths of the roughly 34 cross-reactive clonotypes.

CDR3 length: 16 residues. The germline CDR1 and CDR2 sequences are SGHNT and YENEEA. V was trimmed by 5 bases and J by 5 bases, leaving 19 bases between them. The protocol was immunoSEQ multiplex PCR, while the TCRdb copy is restricted to in-frame clones and leaves out a portion. Of about 29,000 clones in the sample, about 80% were seen once. Memory CD4+ T cells were sorted as all CD4+ cells except CD45RA+CCR7+CD95- naive cells, over 95% pure. This clone was observed a single time. Its antigen is unknown. Sample: memory CD4+ T cells from blood. The receptor was derived from a human donor in good health. This sequence joins TRBV11-3 and TRBJ1-5; possible D gene TRBD1, 5 bases. CDR3 loop: CASSEGQSGSHQPQHF. CDR3 in DNA: TGTGCCAGCAGCGAAGGACAATCGGGGAGCCATCAGCCCCAGCATTTT.